This passage covers 29 T cell receptor beta chains from one sample sequenced in a study of blood T cells in healthy people across ages. For the second PCR, which ran for 7 to 11 cycles, a sample-barcoded 5' primer and a J-beta primer mix were used. TCRdb itself ran the 5' RACE reads through MiXCR, one entry per CDR3 protein. The sample comprises more than 1.4 million distinct CDR3 sequences, around 39% of which are singletons, and 6.5% to 10% rests with the top ten. The specimen sequenced was blood. Receptors originate from a woman aged 18-29 years in good health.

J is TRBJ2-2 and V is TRBV4-2, with 7 bases that match TRBD2. The ends lost 0 bases at V and 5 bases at J; junction bases unmatched: 9. Germline CDR1 LGHNA, CDR2 YNFKEQ. The CDR3 contains 17 residues. For the CDR3, the DNA is TGTGCCAGCAGCCAAGATATGGCGGGAGCAAGGACCGGGGAGCTGTTTTTT. Protein: CASSQDMAGARTGELFF.

This clonotype has a count of ten or more. The CDR3 DNA sequence: TGTGCCAGCAGCCGAACCACGGCTGCAGATACGCAGTATTTT. This codes for CASSRTTAADTQYF. The chain has TRBV7-2 and TRBJ2-3; D unclear. CDR1 and CDR2 from the germline V gene are SGHTA and FQGNSA. The CDR3 has 14 residues. The germline V and J ends were trimmed by 5 bases and 4 bases, with 13 bases remaining between them.

There are a few counts of this clonotype. The chain has TRBV7-3 and TRBJ2-3, with TRBD2 matching 7 bases. The CDR3 length is 13 residues. Germline V gives CDR1 SGHTA, CDR2 FQGTGA. Losses at the gene ends were 5 bases for V and 4 bases for J; bases not matched to a gene: 3. The CDR3: CASSRGVADTQYF. CDR3 DNA: TGTGCCAGCAGCCGGGGGGTAGCAGATACGCAGTATTTT. The variable domain in full, with the rest retrieved from reference TRBV7-3 and TRBJ2-3, is GAGVSQTPSNKVTEKGKYVELRCDPISGHTALYWYRQSLGQGPEFLIYFQGTGAADDSGLPNDRFFAVRPEGSVSTLKIQRTERGDSAVYLCASSRGVADTQYFGPGTRLTVL.

The V and J genes are TRBV20-1 and TRBJ1-5; TRBD1 might be the D (6 bases). Trimming left V 4 bases short and J 5 bases short, with 15 bases between. The CDR3 is made up of 14 amino acids. The germline gives CDR1 DFQATT, CDR2 SNEGSKA (reference sequence). The CDR3 nucleotides read TGCAGTGCTAAGTTAGGGACATCCGATCAGCCCCAGCATTTT. This gives the protein CSAKLGTSDQPQHF.

The chain uses TRBV20-1 and TRBJ2-1, with D possibly matching TRBD2 (6 bases). The germline V gene has CDR1 DFQATT and CDR2 SNEGSKA (reference sequence). Trimming left V 0 bases short and J 6 bases short, with 33 bases between. The CDR3 runs 21 residues. CDR3: CSARDPDRGANRDFSGNEQFF. The CDR3 DNA follows: TGCAGTGCTAGAGACCCCGACAGAGGGGCAAATAGGGACTTCAGCGGCAATGAGCAGTTCTTC.

This clonotype turned up a few times. The chain has TRBV20-1 and TRBJ2-3, with D possibly being TRBD2 (6 bases). V was cut by 0 bases and J by 5 bases, with 18 bases left in between. The V gene's germline CDR1 is DFQATT and CDR2 SNEGSKA (reference sequence). This CDR3 comprises 16 residues. The CDR3 sequence: CSARDPSRGGVDTQYF. CDR3 in DNA: TGCAGTGCTAGAGATCCGTCGCGGGGTGGGGTAGATACGCAGTATTTT.

In this sample, this clonotype turned up a few times. The V call is TRBV20-1, the J call TRBJ2-3, with 9 bases that match TRBD1. The length of the CDR3 is 13 residues. With V trimmed by 6 bases and J by 3 bases, 4 bases remained unmatched. The germline CDR1 and CDR2 sequences are DFQATT and SNEGSKA (reference sequence). CDR3 nucleotide sequence: TGCAGTGCCAAACAGGGGGCGACAGATACGCAGTATTTT. This translates into CSAKQGATDTQYF.

The chain couples TRBV29-1 to TRBJ1-1, with 8 bases that match TRBD1. Trimming cost V 3 bases and J 5 bases; bases outside gene matches: 8. This CDR3 region has 14 residues. Germline CDR1 is SQVTM and CDR2 is ANQGSEA. The CDR3 DNA reads TGCAGCGTTGACCTACAGGGGGGTAGGACTGAAGCTTTCTTT. Translation: CSVDLQGGRTEAFF.

This clonotype came up a few times. V and J are TRBV5-1 and TRBJ2-2; the D is unclear. V lost 0 bases to trimming and J lost 0 bases, with 6 bases between them. This CDR3 has 15 residues. CDR1 and CDR2 (germline): SGHRS, YFSETQ. CDR3 protein: CASSLGQSNTGELFF. CDR3 nucleotide sequence: TGCGCCAGCAGCTTGGGGCAGTCGAACACCGGGGAGCTGTTTTTT.

The chain combines TRBV10-3 with TRBJ2-1, with D perhaps TRBD2 (5 bases). With 4 bases removed from V and 0 bases from J, the gap between germline ends came to 10 bases. Germline lookup yields CDR1 ENHRY and CDR2 SYGVKD. The CDR3 has 15 amino acids. CDR3 amino acids: CAISGGHSSYNEQFF. As DNA, the CDR3 is TGTGCCATCAGTGGAGGGCACAGCTCCTACAATGAGCAGTTCTTC.

The rearrangement joins TRBV10-3 to TRBJ2-5, with 8 bases that match TRBD2. This CDR3 has 16 amino acids. V lost 4 bases and J lost 0; bases outside the gene matches: 7. Germline-derived CDR1 and CDR2 are ENHRY and SYGVKD. CDR3 DNA sequence: TGTGCCATCAGTGCCTCTAAAGCGGGGGACCAAGAGACCCAGTACTTC. Protein sequence: CAISASKAGDQETQYF.

This chain joins TRBV6-1 and TRBJ2-4; 7 nucleotides agree with TRBD2. Germline CDR1 and CDR2: MNHNS and SASEGT. Trimming took 8 bases from V and 7 from J; bases not matched to a gene: 8. The length of the CDR3 is 13 residues. CDR3 DNA sequence: TGTGCCAGCCTAGCCCCGGGGGGTAACATTCAGTACTTC. As protein: CASLAPGGNIQYF.

The chain employs TRBV7-9 and TRBJ2-3, with TRBD1 identical over 7 bases. Germline-derived CDR1 and CDR2 are SEHNR and FQNEAQ (reference sequence). CDR3 length: 14 amino acids. V lost 6 bases to trimming and J lost 4 bases; unmatched junction nucleotides: 7. Written as DNA, the CDR3 is TGTGCCAGCAGGCCGGAAGGGGGCGCAGATACGCAGTATTTT. It yields the protein CASRPEGGADTQYF.

This clonotype has only a few counts. J is TRBJ2-7 and V is TRBV6-2 or TRBV6-3; 8 nucleotides align to TRBD2. From germline, CDR1 is MNHEY and CDR2 SVGEGT. The length of the CDR3 is 16 residues. J lost 2 bases, V lost 4 bases, and 10 bases had no gene match. CDR3 DNA sequence: TGTGCCAGCAGTTCGCCTACTAGCGGCACCACCTACGAGCAGTACTTC. It yields the protein CASSSPTSGTTYEQYF.

V and J are TRBV6-6 and TRBJ2-3, with D unclear. The germline V and J ends were trimmed by 7 bases and 5 bases, with 7 bases remaining between them. Per germline, CDR1 MNHNY and CDR2 SVGAGI (reference sequence). This CDR3 has 11 residues. The CDR3: CASTAKDTQYF. The DNA of the CDR3 is TGTGCCAGCACCGCGAAAGATACGCAGTATTTT.

V gene TRBV19 combines with J gene TRBJ2-4, with TRBD1 matching 11 bases. The DNA end is more similar to TRBJ2-7, so the J call may be wrong. Germline values: CDR1 LNHDA, CDR2 SQIVND (reference sequence). The CDR3 spans 14 residues. Written as DNA, the CDR3 is TGTGCCAGTAGTCCGGGACAGGGGGGTGGCGAGCAGTACTTC. Protein sequence: CASSPGQGGGEQYF.

This clonotype was seen just once. The chain couples TRBV20-1 to TRBJ1-1, with unresolved D. The CDR3 runs 13 residues. Germline V CDR1 and CDR2: DFQATT, SNEGSKA (reference sequence). V was clipped by 5 bases and J by 2 bases, with 12 bases between them. In DNA form, the CDR3 reads TGCAGTGCTGAACGATATGAAAACACTGAAGCTTTCTTT. Translated: CSAERYENTEAFF.

The chain links TRBV7-9 to TRBJ2-1; D is unresolved. CDR1 and CDR2 from the germline V gene are SEHNR and FQNEAQ (reference sequence). The CDR3 extends over 15 amino acids. V lost 1 base to trimming and J lost 12 bases, with 19 bases between them. CDR3 loop: CASSLGRFSTDTQFF. CDR3 DNA sequence: TGTGCCAGCAGCTTAGGACGGTTTAGCACAGATACGCAGTTCTTC.

Worth noting for this clonotype: A junction boundary mismatches the germline segment, possibly from a read error. CDR3 residues: CASSLRTSGGTDTQYF. CDR3 nucleotide sequence: TGTGCCAGCAGTTTGCGGACTAGCGGGGGGACAGATACGCAGTATTTT. The chain employs TRBV5-1 and TRBJ2-3; 14 nucleotides match TRBD2. This CDR3 comprises 16 residues. Germline values: CDR1 SGHRS, CDR2 YFSETQ.

In the case of this clonotype: A much larger clone lies a single base off, so this may be a read error. CDR3 sequence reads: CAITRVLQETQFF. In nucleotides, the CDR3 is TGTGCCATCACACGGGTATTGCAAGAGACCCAGTTCTTC. This chain joins TRBV10-3 and TRBJ2-1; D not resolved. Trimming removed 7 bases from V and 13 bases from J, with 20 bases in between. CDR3 size: 13 residues. Germline V gene sequence: CDR1 ENHRY, CDR2 SYGVKD.

J is TRBJ2-1 and V is TRBV3-1; 7 positions agree with TRBD2. The CDR3 totals 16 residues. The germline V gene encodes CDR1 LGHDT and CDR2 YNNKEL (reference sequence). With 4 bases clipped from V and 6 bases from J, the junction kept 12 bases outside the gene matches. The CDR3 region is CASSRLGAGVLNEQFF. The CDR3 DNA reads as TGTGCCAGCAGCCGCCTCGGGGCGGGGGTTCTCAATGAGCAGTTCTTC.

This clonotype was picked up a small number of times. The rearrangement joins TRBV27 to TRBJ2-1; D possibly corresponds to TRBD2 (6 bases). Germline V gene lookup returns CDR1 MNHEY and CDR2 SMNVEV (reference sequence). Trimming took 5 bases from V and 10 from J, leaving 12 bases between them. The CDR3 length is 12 residues. The DNA of the CDR3 is TGTGCCAGCAGTCCCCCAGCGGGCGAGCAGTTCTTC. Its protein product is CASSPPAGEQFF.

The V gene is TRBV6-6, the J gene TRBJ1-5, with 7 bases identical to TRBD1. Per the germline V gene, CDR1 is MNHNY and CDR2 is SVGAGI (reference sequence). This CDR3 is built from 15 residues. The junction had 4 bases not matched to a gene; V was cut back by 2 bases and J by 3 bases. CDR3 DNA: TGTGCCAGCAGTTACCCTGGGACAGCCAATCAGCCCCAGCATTTT. It specifies CASSYPGTANQPQHF.

V gene TRBV10-3 combines with J gene TRBJ2-3; weak D call: TRBD2 (6 bases). The ends were cut back, 11 bases at V and 2 bases at J, with 17 bases in the middle. Germline CDR1 reads ENHRY; CDR2 reads SYGVKD. This CDR3 contains 14 residues. The CDR3 DNA reads TGTGCCCTTTCCCCTGGCGGGACCACAGATACGCAGTATTTT. Translated: CALSPGGTTDTQYF.

The chain joins TRBV3-1 to TRBJ1-1, with TRBD1 as a possible D gene (6 bases). V was clipped by 2 bases and J by 5 bases, with 12 bases between them. Looked up from germline, CDR1 is LGHDT and CDR2 is YNNKEL (reference sequence). The CDR3 consists of 14 residues. The CDR3 DNA reads TGTGCCAGCAGCCAAAGCAGGGGCTGGACTGAAGCTTTCTTT. This encodes CASSQSRGWTEAFF.

This clonotype was recorded a few times. The rearrangement joins TRBV5-5 to TRBJ2-1; D may be TRBD1 (8 bases). The CDR3 totals 19 residues. CDR1 is SGHKS and CDR2 is YYEKEE in the germline V gene (reference sequence). The ends were cut back, 4 bases at V and 0 bases at J, with 23 bases in the middle. Here the CDR3 DNA reads TGTGCCAGCAGCGGAACAGGGGGGGAGCGGGGAGGCTCCTACAATGAGCAGTTCTTC. As protein: CASSGTGGERGGSYNEQFF.

The V call is TRBV3-1, the J call TRBJ2-1; D is perhaps TRBD2 (7 bases). This CDR3 has 12 residues. V dropped 8 bases and J dropped 15 bases, with 20 bases sitting between them. Looked up from germline, CDR1 is LGHDT and CDR2 is YNNKEL (reference sequence). CDR3 coding DNA: TGTGCCAGCCAAGGCGCGGGGGCCGCGTCGTTCTTC. Translation gives CASQGAGAASFF.

This clonotype was counted a few times. The CDR3 here is CASSQTTEYYGYTF. CDR3 nucleotides: TGTGCCAGCAGCCAAACGACAGAGTACTATGGCTACACCTTC. The chain joins TRBV3-1 to TRBJ1-2; D perhaps matches TRBD1 (5 bases). The CDR3 consists of 14 residues. CDR1 and CDR2 from the germline V gene are LGHDT and YNNKEL (reference sequence). V shed 2 bases and J shed 3 bases, with 10 bases lying between them.

V and J are TRBV4-2 and TRBJ1-2; 7 bases are shared with TRBD1. Germline lookup yields CDR1 LGHNA and CDR2 YNFKEQ. Trimming at V came to 0 bases and at J to 2 bases, leaving 12 bases not matched to a gene. The CDR3 has 18 residues. This CDR3 is CASSQDVPRTGVNYGYTF. The CDR3 DNA follows: TGTGCCAGCAGCCAAGATGTCCCCCGAACAGGGGTAAACTATGGCTACACCTTC.